The rows below give T cell receptor beta chains drawn from one sample of a study of response to subunit inactivated influenza vaccine. One entry per CDR3 protein, called by TCRdb with MiXCR from the RT-PCR reads. The sample lists 560,000 or so distinct CDR3 sequences; about 8% were seen once. Material: PBMCs from blood, obtained less than 30 months after vaccination. These receptors were obtained from a man between 45 and 75 years old who received an inactivated influenza vaccine. Each CDR3 is given with its conserved first and last residue. A D gene is named only where the DNA matches it firmly. Size is omitted from some rows. Given values are once, few, many or a class for expanded clones.

CDR3aa	CDR3nt	abundance	v_gene	j_gene	d_gene
CASSSSGTGLTSSTDTQYF	TGTGCCAGCAGTTCATCCGGGACAGGGCTGACTTCTAGCACAGATACGCAGTATTTT	many	TRBV28	TRBJ2-3	TRBD1
CASSLRKVPLNTEAFF	TGTGCCAGCAGCTTGCGCAAAGTTCCCCTGAACACTGAAGCTTTCTTT	once	TRBV5-6	TRBJ1-1	.
CASRSATNPYEQYF	TGTGCCAGCAGGAGTGCGACTAACCCCTACGAGCAGTACTTC	few	TRBV28	TRBJ2-7	.
CASSLGSGIEDTQYF	TGCGCCAGCAGCTTGGGTAGCGGGATAGAAGATACGCAGTATTTT	many	TRBV5-1	TRBJ2-3	TRBD2
CASSSSGFYEQYF	TGTGCCAGCAGCTCCTCAGGGTTCTACGAGCAGTACTTC	many	TRBV7-2	TRBJ2-7	.
CAWSLSGSEQYF	TGTGCCTGGAGTTTATCAGGGAGCGAGCAGTACTTC	.	TRBV30	TRBJ2-7	.
CSATQTGRGGYTF	TGCAGTGCTACCCAGACAGGGAGGGGCGGCTACACCTTC	.	TRBV20-1	TRBJ1-2	TRBD1
CASTITGNTEAFF	TGTGCCAGCACCATTACGGGGAACACTGAAGCTTTCTTT	few	TRBV6-1	TRBJ1-1	.
CATSPEGNTGELFF	TGCGCCACCAGTCCGGAGGGGAACACCGGGGAGCTGTTTTTT	.	TRBV5-1	TRBJ2-2	.
CASSQEKLGTEAFF	TGTGCCAGCAGCCAAGAAAAGCTGGGGACTGAAGCTTTCTTT	few	TRBV4-2	TRBJ1-1	.
CASSEGQTYGYTF	TGTGCCAGCAGTGAGGGACAGACCTATGGCTACACCTTC	once	TRBV28	TRBJ1-2	TRBD1
CASSVVGGRGGPDTQYF	TGTGCCAGCAGCGTAGTAGGGGGCCGGGGGGGCCCAGATACGCAGTATTTT	.	TRBV9	TRBJ2-3	.
CASSTHETQYF	TGTGCCAGCAGCACCCACGAGACCCAGTACTTC	many	TRBV7-8	TRBJ2-5	.
CASSTNVASGETEQYF	TGTGCCAGCAGTACAAATGTGGCTAGCGGTGAAACCGAGCAGTACTTC	.	TRBV12-3/TRBV12-4	TRBJ2-7	TRBD2
CASSQKGRNSPLHF	TGTGCCAGCAGCCAAAAGGGGAGGAATTCACCCCTCCACTTT	few	TRBV3-1	TRBJ1-6	.
CSVLELGKYEQYF	TGCAGTGTACTTGAACTGGGGAAATACGAGCAGTACTTC	many	TRBV20-1	TRBJ2-7	.
CAISGKDSMNTEAFF	TGTGCCATCAGTGGGAAGGACAGTATGAACACTGAAGCTTTCTTT	.	TRBV10-3	TRBJ1-1	.
CASSLDLIGTGELFF	TGTGCCAGCAGCTTAGATCTTATCGGCACCGGGGAGCTGTTTTTT	few	TRBV11-2	TRBJ2-2	.
CATSRDRDVRANVLTF	TGTGCCACCAGCAGAGATCGGGACGTAAGAGCCAACGTCCTGACTTTC	many	TRBV15	TRBJ2-6	.
CASSLISGLNTYNEQFF	TGCGCCAGCAGCTTGATTTCGGGACTTAATACGTACAATGAGCAGTTCTTC	few	TRBV5-1	TRBJ2-1	.
CASRTVKAGGEFF	TGTGCCAGCAGGACGGTAAAAGCGGGCGGGGAGTTCTTC	.	TRBV6-1	TRBJ2-1	.
CASSFGPKAYNEQFF	TGTGCCAGCAGCTTTGGACCTAAAGCCTACAATGAGCAGTTCTTC	.	TRBV7-8	TRBJ2-1	.
CASSRQGGAQPQHF	TGTGCCAGCAGCCGACAGGGGGGAGCCCAGCCCCAGCATTTT	many	TRBV6-1	TRBJ1-5	TRBD1
CASSLALTAVTGELFF	TGCGCCAGCAGCTTGGCCTTGACAGCTGTTACCGGGGAGCTGTTTTTT	few	TRBV5-1	TRBJ2-2	.
CAWKPNTGELFF	TGTGCCTGGAAACCGAACACCGGGGAGCTGTTTTTT	many	TRBV30	TRBJ2-2	.
CASSQDRWDEQFF	TGCGCCAGCAGCCAAGATCGGTGGGATGAGCAGTTCTTC	.	TRBV4-3	TRBJ2-1	.
CASSSLGLAAETQYF	TGTGCCAGCAGCTCCCTCGGACTAGCGGCAGAGACCCAGTACTTC	many	TRBV7-2	TRBJ2-5	TRBD2
CASTNLLDQFSYNEQFF	TGCGCCAGCACCAACTTGCTGGACCAGTTCTCCTACAATGAGCAGTTCTTC	many	TRBV5-1	TRBJ2-1	.
CASSFLSRAGLHLEQYF	TGTGCCAGCAGCTTTCTCTCACGAGCGGGGCTACATCTGGAGCAGTACTTC	few	TRBV7-9	TRBJ2-7	TRBD2
CAISEIGTGVSSYNEQFF	TGTGCCATCAGTGAGATCGGGACAGGGGTTAGCTCCTACAATGAGCAGTTCTTC	many	TRBV10-3	TRBJ2-1	TRBD1
CASSHYSTGTEAFF	TGTGCCAGCAGCCACTATTCGACGGGGACTGAAGCTTTCTTT	few	TRBV3-1	TRBJ1-1	.
CASSQGIWDEQFF	TGTGCCAGCAGCCAAGGAATATGGGATGAGCAGTTCTTC	.	TRBV14	TRBJ2-1	.
CASSRGPDYNEQFF	TGTGCCAGCAGCCGTGGACCCGACTACAATGAGCAGTTCTTC	.	TRBV6-1	TRBJ2-1	.
CASSYSQNTQYF	TGTGCCAGCAGTTACTCGCAAAATACGCAGTATTTT	many	TRBV6-2/TRBV6-3	TRBJ2-3	.
CASSRLLSGELFF	TGTGCCAGCAGCCGGTTGTTATCCGGGGAGCTGTTTTTT	few	TRBV12-3/TRBV12-4	TRBJ2-2	.
CASSSSSSYNSPLHF	.	many	TRBV12-3/TRBV12-4	TRBJ1-6	.
CASSLGSVLSYEQYF	TGTGCCAGCAGTTTGGGCTCAGTCCTCTCCTACGAGCAGTACTTC	.	TRBV7-2	TRBJ2-7	.
CASSQVVGNEQFF	TGCGCCAGCAGCCAAGTAGTCGGCAATGAGCAGTTCTTC	many	TRBV4-1	TRBJ2-1	.
CASSQEFRRTGGGEQYF	TGCGCCAGCAGCCAAGAGTTCCGTCGGACAGGGGGAGGCGAGCAGTACTTC	few	TRBV4-3	TRBJ2-7	TRBD1
CASTKPPGIQNEKLFF	TGTGCCAGCACCAAACCACCGGGCATCCAAAATGAAAAACTGTTTTTT	.	TRBV6-2/TRBV6-3	TRBJ1-4	.
CASTTGPPYEQYF	TGTGCCAGCACCACTGGGCCTCCCTACGAGCAGTACTTC	.	TRBV5-5	TRBJ2-7	.